Listed here are 11 T cell receptor beta chains from one sample, sequenced in a study of T cell responses to AZD1222 COVID-19 vaccine. TCRdb's table, derived via immunoSEQ multiplex PCR, lists solely in-frame clones and lacks some. The sample holds 120,000 to 150,000 clones; about nine tenths are singletons and the top ten take around 3.6%. The source material was peripheral blood, sampled on day 0 of AZD1222 vaccination. These receptors were obtained from an adult in good health.

V gene TRBV7-8 combines with J gene TRBJ2-7, with no clear D. The CDR3 spans 16 residues. The V end was cut by 5 bases, the J end by 4 bases, with 21 bases between. Germline V gives CDR1 SGHVS, CDR2 FQNEAQ. The CDR3 here is CASSLRGDLHPYEQYF. The CDR3 DNA is TGTGCCAGCAGCCTACGTGGCGATCTACACCCGTACGAGCAGTACTTC. Drawing the rest from reference TRBV7-8 and TRBJ2-7, the complete variable domain is GAGVSQSPRYKVAKRGQDVALRCDPISGHVSLFWYQQALGQGPEFLTYFQNEAQLDKSGLPSDRFFAERPEGSVSTLKIQRTQQEDSAVYLCASSLRGDLHPYEQYFGPGTRLTVT.

The gene calls are TRBV9 and TRBJ1-5; D is ambiguous. CDR1 and CDR2 from the germline V gene are SGDLS and YYNGEE. This CDR3 is built from 16 residues. Trimming removed 0 bases from V and 0 bases from J, with 10 bases in between. The CDR3 spells CASSVGSGYSNQPQHF. In DNA, the CDR3 is TGTGCCAGCAGCGTAGGATCCGGCTATAGCAATCAGCCCCAGCATTTT.

This clone was seen more than once but under ten times. The chain employs TRBV3-1 (or the pseudogene TRBV3-2) and TRBJ1-1; no reliable D call. Per germline, CDR1 LGHDT and CDR2 YNNKEL (reference sequence). This CDR3 comprises 14 residues. V lost 8 bases to trimming and J lost 4 bases, with 17 bases between them. Here the CDR3 reads CASGLRRRSTEAFF. In nucleotides, the CDR3 is TGTGCCAGCGGCCTGAGGCGGCGAAGCACTGAAGCTTTCTTT.

The CDR3 here is CASSTNWAGRYTF. CDR3 coding DNA: TGTGCCAGCTCTACCAATTGGGCAGGCCGCTACACCTTC. The gene calls are TRBV25-1 and TRBJ1-2, with D unresolved. CDR3 length equals 13 residues. From germline, CDR1 is MGHDK and CDR2 SYGVNS. Trimming shortened V by 8 bases and J by 9 bases, and 19 bases separated the two germline ends.

The chain links TRBV27 to TRBJ1-4; D perhaps matches TRBD1 (6 bases). The germline CDR1 and CDR2 sequences are MNHEY and SMNVEV (reference sequence). Trimming took off 5 bases at V and 12 bases at J, with 13 bases between the two ends. This CDR3 contains 12 residues. DNA for the CDR3: TGTGCCAGCAGTGAGGGGGGGCGGGAACTGTTTTTT. It is translated as CASSEGGRELFF.

The rearrangement uses TRBV5-1 and TRBJ2-7; D gene uncertain. Germline CDR1 reads SGHRS; CDR2 reads YFSETQ. Deletions cut 3 bases from V and 1 base from J, with 11 bases between. This CDR3 is built from 14 residues. CDR3 sequence reads: CASSSARLSYEQYF. The CDR3 nucleotides read TGCGCCAGCAGCTCGGCTCGGTTGTCCTACGAGCAGTACTTC.

The V call is TRBV5-4, the J call TRBJ2-2, with TRBD2 matching over 12 bases. The CDR3 is 14 amino acids. Germline V lookup: CDR1 SGHNT, CDR2 YYREEE (reference sequence). V lost 4 bases, J lost 5 bases, and 0 bases stayed unmatched. The CDR3 DNA reads TGTGCCAGCAGCGGACTAGCGGGAACCGGGGAGCTGTTTTTT. It is translated as CASSGLAGTGELFF.

A single count supports this clone. The chain uses TRBV19 and TRBJ1-5; D unclear. The CDR3 spans 13 residues. The V end was cut by 5 bases, the J end by 2 bases, with 7 bases between. Germline V CDR1 and CDR2: LNHDA, SQIVND (reference sequence). The CDR3 region is CASSPSRNQPQHF. The CDR3 DNA reads TGTGCCAGTAGTCCGTCGCGCAATCAGCCCCAGCATTTT.

The V call is TRBV6-5, the J call TRBJ1-3; D perhaps matches TRBD1 (5 bases). The CDR3 runs to 14 residues. The germline CDR1 and CDR2 sequences are MNHEY and SVGAGI. V dropped 7 bases and J dropped 8 bases, with 18 bases sitting between them. The CDR3 coding sequence is TGTGCCAGCACCACCGGGACGGGATGGGACACCATATATTTT. Translated: CASTTGTGWDTIYF.

This chain uses TRBV12-3 or TRBV12-4 with TRBJ2-1; D is uncertain. Between the trimmed V and J ends, which lost 7 bases and 7 bases, there was a span of 8 bases. The CDR3 consists of 11 residues. CDR3 sequence (DNA): TGTGCCAGCACAGAGCGAAATGAGCAGTTCTTC. It codes for CASTERNEQFF.

The chain joins TRBV25-1 to TRBJ2-7; 7 bases match TRBD1. V lost 4 bases to trimming and J lost 3 bases; unmatched junction nucleotides: 3. Germline-derived CDR1 and CDR2 are MGHDK and SYGVNS. This CDR3 region has 13 residues. The CDR3 DNA reads as TGTGCCAGCAGTGCGGGACAGATCTACGAGCAGTACTTC. Translated, it gives CASSAGQIYEQYF.